This entry features one TCR beta chain sequence. The antigen is unknown. The method was immunoSEQ multiplex PCR; TCRdb's version includes in-frame clones alone and lacks a portion of them. The sample lists around 44,000 clones, 80% occurring once. The data are from a study of OX40 agonist ivuxolimab in advanced cancers. On the study more broadly: The patients received agonistic anti-OX40 (CD134) antibody ivuxolimab. Of the participants, about 40% had some prior anti-PD-1, anti-PD-L1 or anti-CTLA-4 therapy, which was allowed.

The CDR3 is 15 residues long. CDR1 SNHLY and CDR2 FYNNEI come from the germline V gene. Trimming stripped 5 bases from V and 0 bases from J, with 13 bases between. Patients were ineligible given autoimmune disease history or systemic immunosuppression. Study findings and constraints: The study did not work out the antigen specificity of the expanded peripheral T cells.

The receptor was derived from an adult with an advanced solid tumor such as melanoma, head and neck, liver or kidney cancer. The sequences come from CD4+ or CD8+ T cells sorted from blood, collected in a trial of the OX40 agonist ivuxolimab. The chain couples TRBV2 to TRBJ1-1; D not certain. The CDR3 coding sequence is TGTGCCAGCAGTCCGCCACACTTCATGAACACTGAAGCTTTCTTT. This translates into CASSPPHFMNTEAFF. Combining the CDR3 with reference TRBV2 and TRBJ1-1 gives the whole variable domain EPEVTQTPSHQVTQMGQEVILRCVPISNHLYFYWYRQILGQKVEFLVSFYNNEISEKSEIFDDQFSVERPDGSNFTLKIRSTKLEDSAMYFCASSPPHFMNTEAFFGQGTRLTVV.